The subject of this entry is one T cell receptor (beta chain). The antigen is not known. In nominal health when sampled, donors likely had unrecorded immune exposures nonetheless. PCR was performed using 60 Vbeta and 13 Jbeta primers. Profiled with immunoSEQ multiplex PCR; TCRdb holds only in-frame clones, not every one. Of tens of thousands of clones listed, over 70% are singletons. The CDR3 runs 18 residues. The germline V gene encodes CDR1 SGHDT and CDR2 YYEEEE. V lost 5 bases and J 0 bases, leaving 20 bases between the germline ends. The sample belongs to a study of cytomegalovirus exposure and HLA in healthy donors. General study points: Researchers reported in a later analysis that a missense DCLRE1C variant was tied to TCR beta V- and J-gene trimming. Data from an earlier analysis indicated that most TCR beta V segments were productive either about 87% or about 30% of the time. When analyzed later, the rates of TCR association showed variation by HLA locus, with DRB1 the most and HLA-C the fewest.

The sequence was collected from a girl aged 2-10 years in good health and CMV-seropositive. This chain connects TRBV5-6 to TRBJ2-2; tentatively, D is TRBD2 (6 bases). Sequenced input: PBMCs. CDR3 protein: CASRLLQGAGSNTGELFF. Written as DNA, the CDR3 is TGTGCCAGCAGACTTCTTCAGGGTGCGGGATCGAACACCGGGGAGCTGTTTTTT. Full variable domain (rest looked up from reference TRBV5-6 and TRBJ2-2): DAGVTQSPTHLIKTRGQQVTLRCSPKSGHDTVSWYQQALGQGPQFIFQYYEEEERQRGNFPDRFSGHQFPNYSSELNVNALLLGDSALYLCASRLLQGAGSNTGELFFGEGSRLTVL.